This TCR beta chain was sequenced in a study of T cell responses to AZD1222 COVID-19 vaccine. General study results and limits: Donors, mostly white British, included more females; clonal diversity was possibly underestimated. Just a handful of AZD1222 recipients tested seropositive at baseline.

On this clone: As yet, its antigen is unknown.

This CDR3 spans 15 amino acids. Germline CDR1 and CDR2: SGHRS and YFSETQ. The V end lost 0 bases, the J end lost 7 bases, and 11 bases lay between the germline ends. Generated by immunoSEQ multiplex PCR, the TCRdb table keeps only in-frame clones and is missing some. The repertoire includes over 100,000 clones, 86% of them detected once, and 5% sits in the top ten. The chain couples TRBV5-1 to TRBJ1-6; a weak D match, TRBD1 (5 bases). The sequencing used peripheral blood, collected on day 0 of AZD1222 vaccination. The origin of this receptor is an adult in good health. The CDR3 spells CASSLDGAPNSPLHF. The CDR3 DNA is TGCGCCAGCAGCTTGGATGGGGCGCCGAATTCACCCCTCCACTTT.